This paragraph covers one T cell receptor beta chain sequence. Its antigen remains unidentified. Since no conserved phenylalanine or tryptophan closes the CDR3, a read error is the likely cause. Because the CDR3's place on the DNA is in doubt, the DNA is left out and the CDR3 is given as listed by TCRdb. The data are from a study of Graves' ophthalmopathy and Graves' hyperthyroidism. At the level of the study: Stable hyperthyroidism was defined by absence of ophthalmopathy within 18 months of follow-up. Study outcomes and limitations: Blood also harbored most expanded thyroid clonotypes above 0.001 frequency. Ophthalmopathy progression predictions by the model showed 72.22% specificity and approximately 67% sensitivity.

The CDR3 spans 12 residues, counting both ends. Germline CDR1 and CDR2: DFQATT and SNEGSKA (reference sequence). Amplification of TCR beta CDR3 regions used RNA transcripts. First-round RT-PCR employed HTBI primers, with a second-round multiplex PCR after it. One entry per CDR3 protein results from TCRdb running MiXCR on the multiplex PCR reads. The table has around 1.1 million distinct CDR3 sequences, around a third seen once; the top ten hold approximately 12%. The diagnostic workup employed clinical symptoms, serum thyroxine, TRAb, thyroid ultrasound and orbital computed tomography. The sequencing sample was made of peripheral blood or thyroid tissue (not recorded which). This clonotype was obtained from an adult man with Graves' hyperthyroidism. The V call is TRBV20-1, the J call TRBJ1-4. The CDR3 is CSARVETVTALI.